The subject of this entry is one TCR beta chain. Antigen: not known. RNA transcripts were the template for amplifying TCR beta CDR3 regions. Using the HTBI primer set, a first-round RT-PCR was run on the TCR CDR3. TCRdb redid the calling of the multiplex PCR reads with MiXCR, one entry per CDR3 protein. Of fewer than 800,000 distinct CDR3 sequences listed, around 17% are singletons. The sample comes from a study of T cells in Graves' hyperthyroidism and ophthalmopathy. The study, taken as a whole, reports: Ophthalmopathy got predicted by the model a median about 6.5 months before its onset.

The CDR3 has 16 amino acids. Trimming pared 0 bases from V and 4 bases from J, leaving 16 bases between. Germline lookup yields CDR1 MNHEY and CDR2 SVGEGT. This chain uses TRBV6-2 or TRBV6-3 with TRBJ2-7; D not certain. Sequencing used blood. The clonotype comes from a man aged 18 to 35 with Graves' hyperthyroidism. CDR3 sequence: CASSYSISPGSYEQYF. In DNA form, the CDR3 reads TGTGCCAGCAGTTACTCGATAAGTCCAGGATCTTACGAGCAGTACTTC.